The sequence of this T cell receptor beta chain was determined in a study of shared clonotypes between healthy human individuals. About the research overall: Plates per donor: three CD4 naive, three CD4 memory, two CD8 naive, one CD8 memory.

The repertoire was sequenced with immunoSEQ multiplex PCR; TCRdb's copy has only in-frame clones and lacks some. This sample has about 2,500,000 clones; just over 90% occur once, and the top ten carry under 0.15%. This clone was picked up one time. Trimming removed 5 bases from V and 5 bases from J; junction bases left unmatched: 10. Per germline, CDR1 SGHTA and CDR2 FQGTGA. CDR3 length: 16 amino acids. Every donor was a Caucasian adult from Nashville, Tennessee. Specimen: naive CD4+ T cells sorted from blood. The subset: CD45RA+ positively selected. The source is a man aged 18 to 30 in good health. V and J are TRBV7-3 and TRBJ2-2; 8 bases match TRBD2. The CDR3 sequence is CASSPRLATDTGELFF. For the CDR3, the DNA is TGTGCCAGCAGCCCCCGACTAGCGACCGATACCGGGGAGCTGTTTTTT.